This T cell receptor (beta chain) was sequenced for a study of T cells in localized non-small cell lung cancer. Regarding the study as a whole: Elevated blood T cell density was associated with longer overall survival. It was uninvolved adjacent lung that showed the highest T cell clonality, exceeding tumor. It remains possible that heterogeneity exists, since only one tumor region was sequenced.

J lost 1 base, V lost 10 bases, and 4 bases had no gene match. Germline V gene lookup returns CDR1 MNHGY and CDR2 SAAAGT. The CDR3 covers 13 residues. Sequencing used immunoSEQ multiplex PCR; TCRdb keeps in-frame clones, though not all of them. Of around 1,700 clones in the sample, around 20% were seen once. This clone was observed a few times. Its antigen is currently unknown. The genes are TRBV6-8 and TRBJ1-2; 9 bases agree with TRBD1. The source was lung tumor tissue, collected before any cancer treatment. The sequence was collected from a man aged 35 to 69 with stage III lung adenocarcinoma. DNA for the CDR3: TGTGCCACGAGGGACAGGGATAACTATGGCTACACCTTC. This gives the protein CATRDRDNYGYTF.